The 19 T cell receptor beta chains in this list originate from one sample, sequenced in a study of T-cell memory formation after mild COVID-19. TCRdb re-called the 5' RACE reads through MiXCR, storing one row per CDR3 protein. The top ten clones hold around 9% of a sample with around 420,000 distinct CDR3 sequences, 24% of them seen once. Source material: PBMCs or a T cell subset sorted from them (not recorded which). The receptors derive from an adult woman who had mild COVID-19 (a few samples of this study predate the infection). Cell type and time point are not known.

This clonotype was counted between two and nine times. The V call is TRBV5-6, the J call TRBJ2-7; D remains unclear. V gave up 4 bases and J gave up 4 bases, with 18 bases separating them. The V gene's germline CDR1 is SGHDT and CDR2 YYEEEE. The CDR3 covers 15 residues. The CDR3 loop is CASSGVVQEQYEQYF. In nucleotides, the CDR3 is TGTGCCAGCAGCGGAGTTGTGCAGGAGCAATACGAGCAGTACTTC.

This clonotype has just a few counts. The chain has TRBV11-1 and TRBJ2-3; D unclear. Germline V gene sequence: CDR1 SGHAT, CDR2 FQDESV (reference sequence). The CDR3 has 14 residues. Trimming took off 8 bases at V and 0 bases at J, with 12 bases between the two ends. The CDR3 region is CASYPDSSTDTQYF. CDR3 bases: TGTGCCAGCTATCCGGATTCTAGCACAGATACGCAGTATTTT. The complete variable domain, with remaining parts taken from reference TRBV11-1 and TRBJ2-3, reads EAEVAQSPRYKITEKSQAVAFWCDPISGHATLYWYRQILGQGPELLVQFQDESVVDDSQLPKDRFSAERLKGVDSTLKIQPAELGDSAMYLCASYPDSSTDTQYFGPGTRLTVL.

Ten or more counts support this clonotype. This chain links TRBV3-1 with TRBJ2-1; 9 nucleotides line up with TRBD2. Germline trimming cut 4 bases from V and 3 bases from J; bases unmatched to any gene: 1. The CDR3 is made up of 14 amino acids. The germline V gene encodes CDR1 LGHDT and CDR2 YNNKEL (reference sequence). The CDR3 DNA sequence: TGTGCCAGCAGCCTAGCGGGAGTCTACAATGAGCAGTTCTTC. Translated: CASSLAGVYNEQFF.

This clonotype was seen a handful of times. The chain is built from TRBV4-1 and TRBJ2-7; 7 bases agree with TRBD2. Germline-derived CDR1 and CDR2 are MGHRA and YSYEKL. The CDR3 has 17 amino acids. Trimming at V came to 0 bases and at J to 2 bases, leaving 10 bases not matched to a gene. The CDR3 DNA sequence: TGCGCCAGCAGCCAAGACCATGGGAGGGACCTCGCCTACGAGCAGTACTTC. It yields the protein CASSQDHGRDLAYEQYF.

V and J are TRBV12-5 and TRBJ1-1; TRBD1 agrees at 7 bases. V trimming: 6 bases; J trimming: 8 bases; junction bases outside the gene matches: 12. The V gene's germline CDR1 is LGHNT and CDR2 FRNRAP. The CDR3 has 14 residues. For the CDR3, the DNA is TGTGCTAGTGGGGGACCGGGACAGACAGGAGAAGCTTTCTTT. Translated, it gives CASGGPGQTGEAFF.

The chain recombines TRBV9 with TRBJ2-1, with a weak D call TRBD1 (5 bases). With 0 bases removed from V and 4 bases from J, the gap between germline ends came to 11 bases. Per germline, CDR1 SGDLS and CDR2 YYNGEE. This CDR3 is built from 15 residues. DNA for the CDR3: TGTGCCAGCAGCGTAGAGGGGAAGGGGTACAATGAGCAGTTCTTC. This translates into CASSVEGKGYNEQFF.

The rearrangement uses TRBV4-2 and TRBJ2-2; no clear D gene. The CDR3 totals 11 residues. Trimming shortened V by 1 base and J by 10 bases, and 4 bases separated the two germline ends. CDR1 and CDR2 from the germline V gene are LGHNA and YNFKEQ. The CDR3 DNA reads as TGTGCCAGCAGCCAAGGAGAGGAGCTGTTTTTT. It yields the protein CASSQGEELFF.

CDR3 coding DNA: TGTGCCAGCAGCCCCGTGGCCAGGGGCGAGCAGTACTTC. It yields the protein CASSPVARGEQYF. This chain joins TRBV3-1 and TRBJ2-7; D might be TRBD1 (6 bases). The CDR3 runs to 13 residues. Trimming took off 4 bases at V and 6 bases at J, with 13 bases between the two ends. Germline V gene data show CDR1 as LGHDT and CDR2 as YNNKEL (reference sequence).

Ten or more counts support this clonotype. The CDR3 DNA is TGTGCCACCAGCCCCTCCGTGGTAGCGGAGTTCACAGATACGCAGTATTTT. Protein product: CATSPSVVAEFTDTQYF. The chain joins TRBV24-1 to TRBJ2-3; perhaps TRBD2 as D (6 bases). Germline values: CDR1 KGHDR, CDR2 SFDVKD. The V end was cut by 7 bases, the J end by 2 bases, with 21 bases between. The CDR3 loop spans 17 amino acids.

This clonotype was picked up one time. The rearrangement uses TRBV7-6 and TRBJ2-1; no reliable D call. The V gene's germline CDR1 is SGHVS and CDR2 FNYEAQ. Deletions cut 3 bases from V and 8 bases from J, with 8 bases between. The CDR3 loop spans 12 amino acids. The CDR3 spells CASSFTGDEQFF. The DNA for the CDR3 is TGTGCCAGCAGCTTTACCGGAGATGAGCAGTTCTTC.

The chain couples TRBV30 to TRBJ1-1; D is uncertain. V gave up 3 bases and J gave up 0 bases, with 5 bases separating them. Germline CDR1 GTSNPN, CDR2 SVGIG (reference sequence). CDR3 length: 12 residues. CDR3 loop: CAWRRLNTEAFF. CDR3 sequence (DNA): TGTGCCTGGAGGAGGTTGAACACTGAAGCTTTCTTT.

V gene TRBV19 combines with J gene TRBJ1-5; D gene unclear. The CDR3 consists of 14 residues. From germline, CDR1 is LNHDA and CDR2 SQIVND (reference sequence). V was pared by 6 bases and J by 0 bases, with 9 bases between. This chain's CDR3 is CASRSGSSNQPQHF. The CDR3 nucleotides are TGTGCCAGTAGAAGCGGAAGTAGCAATCAGCCCCAGCATTTT.

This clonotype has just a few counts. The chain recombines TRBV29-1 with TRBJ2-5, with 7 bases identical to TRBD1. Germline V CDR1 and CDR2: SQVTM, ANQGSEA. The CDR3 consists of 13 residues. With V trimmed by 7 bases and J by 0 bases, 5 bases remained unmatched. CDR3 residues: CSGQQGYQETQYF. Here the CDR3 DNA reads TGCAGCGGCCAACAGGGGTACCAAGAGACCCAGTACTTC.

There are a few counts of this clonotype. CDR3: CATSDPTGFADTQYF. The CDR3, as DNA: TGTGCCACCAGTGATCCGACAGGGTTTGCAGATACGCAGTATTTT. The chain couples TRBV24-1 to TRBJ2-3, with 7 bases lining up with TRBD1. Trimming at V came to 3 bases and at J to 4 bases, leaving 6 bases not matched to a gene. The length of the CDR3 is 15 residues. Germline loops: CDR1 KGHDR, CDR2 SFDVKD.

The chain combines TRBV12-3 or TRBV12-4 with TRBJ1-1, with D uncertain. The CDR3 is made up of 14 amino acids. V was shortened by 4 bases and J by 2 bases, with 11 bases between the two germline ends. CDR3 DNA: TGTGCCAGCAGTTCCGCCCTGGTAAACACTGAAGCTTTCTTT. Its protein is CASSSALVNTEAFF.

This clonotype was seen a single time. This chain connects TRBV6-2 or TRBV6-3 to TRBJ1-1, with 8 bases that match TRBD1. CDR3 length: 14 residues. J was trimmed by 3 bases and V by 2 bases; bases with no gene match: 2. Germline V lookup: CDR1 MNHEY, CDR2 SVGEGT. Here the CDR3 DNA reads TGTGCCAGCAGTTACACGGACAGGGACACTGAAGCTTTCTTT. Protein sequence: CASSYTDRDTEAFF.

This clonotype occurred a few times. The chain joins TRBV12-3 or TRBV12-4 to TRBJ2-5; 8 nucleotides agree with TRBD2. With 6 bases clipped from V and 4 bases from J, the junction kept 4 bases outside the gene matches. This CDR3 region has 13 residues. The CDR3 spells CASSVAGTETQYF. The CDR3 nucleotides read TGTGCCAGCAGCGTAGCGGGAACAGAGACCCAGTACTTC.

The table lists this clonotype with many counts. CDR3 coding DNA: TGTGCCAGCAGTTCCGGACAGGGGGCAGATACGCAGTATTTT. Translating it yields CASSSGQGADTQYF. The chain employs TRBV28 and TRBJ2-3; 10 nucleotides align to TRBD1. The ends lost 4 bases at V and 4 bases at J; junction bases unmatched: 2. This CDR3 spans 14 amino acids. Germline-derived CDR1 and CDR2 are MDHEN and SYDVKM.

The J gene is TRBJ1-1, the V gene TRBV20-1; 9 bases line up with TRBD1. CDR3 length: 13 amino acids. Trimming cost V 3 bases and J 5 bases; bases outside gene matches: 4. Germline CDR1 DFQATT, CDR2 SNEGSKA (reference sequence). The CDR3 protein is CSASGDRVTEAFF. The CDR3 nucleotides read TGCAGTGCTAGTGGGGACAGGGTTACTGAAGCTTTCTTT.